The source of this T cell receptor beta chain is a study of cytotoxic CD8 clonotypes in ibrutinib-treated CLL. About the research overall: Specimens for response were gathered following a median about a year of therapy, spanning 6 to 36.

This CDR3 is built from 14 residues. Germline V CDR1 and CDR2: MNHEY, SMNVEV (reference sequence). V lost 0 bases, J lost 1 base, and 7 bases lay in between. Assay: immunoSEQ multiplex PCR; the TCRdb copy retains only in-frame clones and omits some. The table shows roughly 97,000 clones, with approximately 82% occurring only once. V gene TRBV27 combines with J gene TRBJ2-7; D possibly corresponds to TRBD1 (5 bases). The sequences come from PBMCs, collected after 12 months of ibrutinib treatment. The sequence was collected from a human donor with chronic lymphocytic leukemia. CDR3 protein: CASSLSSGSYEQYF. CDR3 in DNA: TGTGCCAGCAGTTTATCGTCAGGGTCCTACGAGCAGTACTTC.